This record looks at one T cell receptor beta chain sequence and its context. Assay used: immunoSEQ multiplex PCR; TCRdb lists only in-frame clones, some missing. The sample lists 140,000 or so clones, about 83% seen once, with approximately 3% in the top ten. Ages ranged from about 18 to 89 years, with residence in 24 US areas. V gave up 6 bases and J gave up 2 bases; unmatched junction bases: 3. This CDR3 has 13 amino acids. The data belong to a study of blood T cell repertoires in COVID-19. Overall study: PBMCs, B-cell-depleted T cells, or T cells provided the cDNA or gDNA that made up the material.

Specimen: PBMCs or T cells enriched from blood (not recorded which). The chain carries TRBV12-3 or TRBV12-4 and TRBJ2-5, with 7 bases fitting TRBD1. The origin of this receptor is a woman aged 50 to 60 with acute COVID-19. The chain's CDR3 is CASRPGGQETQYF. The CDR3 DNA reads TGTGCCAGCAGGCCAGGGGGTCAAGAGACCCAGTACTTC.